This T cell receptor (beta chain) was sequenced for a study of T cell responses to AZD1222 COVID-19 vaccine. V lost 4 bases to trimming and J lost 1 base; unmatched junction nucleotides: 8. This CDR3 spans 17 amino acids. Germline loops: CDR1 SGHDN, CDR2 FVKESK. The table came from immunoSEQ multiplex PCR; TCRdb's copy has only in-frame clones and leaves some out. The sample consists of around 210,000 clones, 90% to 95% of them appearing once. The chain has TRBV14 and TRBJ1-1; 11 nucleotides match TRBD1. This clonotype was sampled from an adult who received the MenACWY meningococcal vaccine as a control. The input for sequencing was peripheral blood, taken 28 days after the second dose of the MenACWY control vaccine. CDR3 loop: CASSPGDRGRKNTEAFF. The CDR3 nucleotides are TGTGCCAGCAGCCCGGGGGACAGGGGGAGGAAGAACACTGAAGCTTTCTTT.